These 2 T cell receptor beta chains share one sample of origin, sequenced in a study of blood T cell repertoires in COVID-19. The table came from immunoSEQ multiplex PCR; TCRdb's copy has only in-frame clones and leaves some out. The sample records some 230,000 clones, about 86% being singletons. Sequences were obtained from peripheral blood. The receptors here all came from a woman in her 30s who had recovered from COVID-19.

CDR3 coding DNA: TGTGCCAGTAACCCTGGTCGGGGGTCGAACACTGAAGCTTTCTTT. Encoded protein: CASNPGRGSNTEAFF. The chain couples TRBV19 to TRBJ1-1; TRBD1 is a possible D gene (5 bases). CDR1 LNHDA and CDR2 SQIVND come from the germline V gene (reference sequence). The germline V and J ends were trimmed by 7 bases and 1 base, with 16 bases remaining between them. The CDR3 is 15 amino acids.

CDR3 region: CASSLNRNTGELFF. CDR3 in DNA: TGTGCCAGCAGTTTAAACAGGAACACCGGGGAGCTGTTTTTT. The chain employs TRBV27 and TRBJ2-2; D gene uncertain. CDR1 and CDR2 (germline): MNHEY, SMNVEV (reference sequence). This CDR3 has 14 residues. V lost 2 bases and J 1 base, leaving 5 bases between the germline ends.